This T cell receptor (beta chain) appears in the sequencing data of a study of PD-L1 blockade in urothelial cancer. Across the study: Patients started atezolizumab in about 2014, 1,200 mg intravenously every 3 weeks. Blood was tested 3 weeks (second dose) and 6 weeks into treatment. Whole-study findings and limits: Better survival was predicted by below-median pretreatment blood TCR clonality.

Germline CDR1 MGHRA, CDR2 YSYEKL. The V gene end was trimmed by 0 bases and the J gene end by 0 bases; junction bases not matched to a gene: 2. The CDR3 is 16 residues long. On this clone itself: Its cognate antigen is unknown.

Spiking each PCR with synthetic TCR analog templates was performed. TCRdb's table, derived via immunoSEQ multiplex PCR, lists solely in-frame clones and lacks some. The sample records some 100,000 clones, roughly nine tenths being singletons. The clonotype originates from a woman of 80 years or more with urothelial cancer. The sequences come from PBMCs, collected around atezolizumab (anti-PD-L1) treatment. The gene calls are TRBV4-1 and TRBJ1-1; 9 nucleotides line up with TRBD1. The CDR3 region is CASSQDTGGVNTEAFF. The DNA of the CDR3 is TGCGCCAGCAGCCAAGATACAGGGGGCGTGAACACTGAAGCTTTCTTT.